Listed here are 18 T cell receptor beta chains from one sample, sequenced in a study of T cell responses to AZD1222 COVID-19 vaccine. Profiling relied on immunoSEQ multiplex PCR, and the TCRdb table lists in-frame clones only, not all of them. The top ten clones hold 10% to 15% of a sample with tens of thousands of clones, approximately 84% of them seen once. Here the sequenced sample was peripheral blood, taken on day 0 of AZD1222 vaccination. These receptors all come from an adult in good health.

The chain uses TRBV7-9 and TRBJ1-4, with D possibly TRBD1 on 6 matching bases. The CDR3 sequence is 15 residues long. V was trimmed by 6 bases and J by 10 bases, leaving 21 bases between them. Germline V gene lookup returns CDR1 SEHNR and CDR2 FQNEAQ (reference sequence). The CDR3 region has the DNA TGTGCCAGCAGTTTACAGGGTCGTGCTAGCGTAAAACTGTTTTTT. This sequence encodes CASSLQGRASVKLFF.

The chain links TRBV6-5 to TRBJ1-2, with D perhaps matching TRBD1 (5 bases). The CDR3 is made up of 15 amino acids. V lost 5 bases and J lost 4, with 17 bases in between. The germline gives CDR1 MNHEY, CDR2 SVGAGI. CDR3: CASSIRDARGYGYTF. In DNA form, the CDR3 reads TGTGCCAGCAGTATCCGGGACGCCCGCGGCTATGGCTACACCTTC.

This clone turned up a few times. The J gene is TRBJ1-5, the V gene TRBV7-8, with D uncertain. The CDR3 is 15 amino acids. The germline CDR1 and CDR2 sequences are SGHVS and FQNEAQ. The ends were cut back, 1 base at V and 0 bases at J, with 7 bases in the middle. CDR3 sequence reads: CASSLGEYSNQPQHF. CDR3 nucleotide sequence: TGTGCCAGCAGCTTAGGAGAGTATAGCAATCAGCCCCAGCATTTT.

This chain links TRBV3-1 (or the pseudogene TRBV3-2) with TRBJ2-1; D gene unclear. The CDR3 sequence is 12 residues long. The V gene's germline CDR1 is LGHDT and CDR2 YNNKEL (reference sequence). The ends were cut back, 4 bases at V and 7 bases at J, with 8 bases in the middle. CDR3 sequence reads: CASSPPANEQFF. The CDR3 nucleotides are TGTGCCAGCAGCCCCCCCGCGAATGAGCAGTTCTTC.

The table lists this clone with a few counts. The chain couples TRBV7-3 to TRBJ2-1; maybe TRBD1 (5 bases). CDR1 and CDR2 from the germline V gene are SGHTA and FQGTGA. CDR3 size: 12 residues. V lost 4 bases and J lost 5, with 6 bases in between. The CDR3 nucleotides are TGTGCCAGCAGCTCACAGGACAATGAGCAGTTCTTC. This gives the protein CASSSQDNEQFF.

This clone was detected once. Its ends do not fully match the called genes, so a read error is possible. The V call is TRBV7-7, the J call TRBJ2-3, with 7 bases lining up with TRBD1. The CDR3 consists of 13 residues. Germline V gene lookup returns CDR1 SSHAT and CDR2 FNYEAQ (reference sequence). The CDR3 DNA reads TGTGCTAGCAGCCGACAGGGAGTAGACACGCAGTATTTT. Translation gives CASSRQGVDTQYF.

The CDR3 loop reads CASSHTGQGAYEQYF. Here the CDR3 DNA reads TGTGCCAGCAGCCACACGGGACAGGGGGCCTACGAGCAGTACTTC. The gene calls are TRBV6-6 and TRBJ2-7; 11 bases are a match to TRBD1. The CDR3 totals 15 residues. J gave up 2 bases and V 6 bases, and 6 bases lay outside the gene matches. Germline lookup yields CDR1 MNHNY and CDR2 SVGAGI (reference sequence).

The J gene is TRBJ1-6, the V gene TRBV6-5; D gene ambiguous. Trimming removed 6 bases from V and 5 bases from J, with 14 bases in between. This CDR3 is built from 15 residues. Germline CDR1 MNHEY, CDR2 SVGAGI. The CDR3 DNA sequence: TGTGCCAGCAGATATAACACCGCAAATAATTCACCCCTCCACTTT. Encoded protein: CASRYNTANNSPLHF.

This clone was counted between two and nine times. The chain recombines TRBV28 with TRBJ1-2, with TRBD1 identical over 8 bases. This CDR3 region has 16 residues. Germline CDR1 reads MDHEN; CDR2 reads SYDVKM. The V and J ends lost 4 bases and 6 bases, in that order; junction bases with no gene match: 13. The CDR3, as DNA: TGTGCCAGCAGTTCCCTGGACAGGGTGGGTCTCAATGGCTACACCTTC. Amino acids: CASSSLDRVGLNGYTF.

The chain recombines TRBV4-3 with TRBJ2-7, with 8 positions matching TRBD1. Germline trimming cut 0 bases from V and 6 bases from J; bases unmatched to any gene: 7. Germline V lookup: CDR1 LGHNA, CDR2 YSLEER. This CDR3 region has 15 residues. The CDR3 reads CASSQDQQGAGEQYF. The DNA for the CDR3 is TGCGCCAGCAGCCAAGATCAGCAGGGGGCGGGCGAGCAGTACTTC.

V usage is TRBV28 and J usage is TRBJ1-1, with TRBD1 matching 9 bases. The V gene's germline CDR1 is MDHEN and CDR2 SYDVKM. This CDR3 is built from 16 residues. Trimming removed 5 bases from V and 1 base from J; junction bases left unmatched: 8. This chain's CDR3 is CASSPPGQGRNTEAFF. The CDR3 DNA sequence: TGTGCCAGCAGTCCTCCGGGACAGGGTAGGAACACTGAAGCTTTCTTT. Filled out from reference TRBV28 and TRBJ1-1, the complete variable domain reads DVKVTQSSRYLVKRTGEKVFLECVQDMDHENMFWYRQDPGLGLRLIYFSYDVKMKEKGDIPEGYSVSREKKERFSLILESASTNQTSMYLCASSPPGQGRNTEAFFGQGTRLTVV.

A few counts support this clone. This chain connects TRBV9 to TRBJ2-1, with D hard to call. The CDR3 consists of 15 residues. CDR1 is SGDLS, CDR2 YYNGEE, per germline. The ends were cut back, 0 bases at V and 4 bases at J, with 11 bases in the middle. CDR3 region: CASSVGISPYNEQFF. The CDR3 DNA follows: TGTGCCAGCAGCGTAGGGATCTCACCTTACAATGAGCAGTTCTTC.

This rearrangement joins TRBV11-2 to TRBJ1-4; no clear D. The CDR3 covers 12 residues. V was cut by 1 base and J by 7 bases, with 4 bases left in between. The germline CDR1 and CDR2 sequences are SGHAT and FQNNGV. The CDR3, as DNA: TGTGCCAGCAGCTTAGTCGGTGAAAAACTGTTTTTT. Translation gives CASSLVGEKLFF.

V is TRBV6-1 and J is TRBJ2-6; no reliable D call. CDR3 length: 18 amino acids. V was trimmed by 3 bases and J by 0 bases, leaving 15 bases between them. Germline assignment: CDR1 MNHNS and CDR2 SASEGT. This chain's CDR3 is CASSDAGDSSSGANVLTF. DNA for the CDR3: TGTGCCAGCAGTGATGCAGGAGACTCCAGCTCTGGGGCCAACGTCCTGACTTTC.

This clone was detected only once. This rearrangement joins TRBV19 to TRBJ1-5, with 7 bases lining up with TRBD1. The germline gives CDR1 LNHDA, CDR2 SQIVND (reference sequence). The trim removed 3 bases at V and 5 bases at J, leaving 4 bases unmatched. The CDR3 totals 14 residues. The CDR3 is CASSIPGGYQPQHF. CDR3 nucleotides: TGTGCCAGTAGTATCCCAGGGGGGTATCAGCCCCAGCATTTT.

CDR3 protein: CASGTGMNTEAFF. Written as DNA, the CDR3 is TGTGCCAGCGGGACAGGGATGAACACTGAAGCTTTCTTT. The chain links TRBV7-3 to TRBJ1-1, with TRBD1 identical over 9 bases. The germline CDR1 and CDR2 sequences are SGHTA and FQGTGA. The CDR3 runs 13 residues. J gave up 0 bases and V 8 bases, and 1 base lay outside the gene matches.

The J gene is TRBJ1-2, the V gene TRBV25-1; TRBD1 agrees at 7 bases. Trimming took 1 base from V and 2 from J; bases not matched to a gene: 4. The CDR3 length is 15 residues. CDR1 is MGHDK, CDR2 SYGVNS, per germline. CDR3 loop: CASSEWVRGNYGYTF. In DNA, the CDR3 is TGTGCCAGCAGTGAATGGGTCAGGGGGAACTATGGCTACACCTTC.

CDR3 amino acids: CASSLDPGQGLAGANVLTF. In DNA form, the CDR3 reads TGTGCCAGCAGCTTAGATCCGGGACAGGGATTAGCTGGGGCCAACGTCCTGACTTTC. The chain links TRBV7-9 to TRBJ2-6; 9 positions agree with TRBD1. The CDR3 has 19 residues. V dropped 1 base and J dropped 2; count of bases not matched to a gene: 9. Germline assignment: CDR1 SEHNR and CDR2 FQNEAQ (reference sequence).